This paragraph covers one T cell receptor (beta chain) sequence. One junction end disagrees with the germline gene, perhaps due to a read error. A UMI-containing oligonucleotide was joined by 3' ligation to the TCR cDNA template. The data derive from a study of naive and memory T cell subsets. Ligated cDNA underwent four rounds of PCR with nested alpha and beta constant region primers and SP2. For blood and skin samples, reverse transcription used TCR alpha and beta constant primers. From the 5' RACE reads, TCRdb called clonotypes with MiXCR, one entry per CDR3 protein. This repertoire shows 30,000 or so distinct CDR3 sequences, 16% found once; its top ten account for 2.6%. Germline CDR1 and CDR2: DFQATT and SNEGSKA (reference sequence). The CDR3 spans 12 residues.

This clonotype originated in a female donor in good health. The chain is built from TRBV20-1 and TRBJ1-2, with D perhaps matching TRBD1 (6 bases). The DNA for the CDR3 is TGCAGTGCTAGGGACAGAACCTATGGCGACACCTTC. This translates into CSARDRTYGDTF.